The 21 T cell receptor beta chains listed next were all sequenced from one sample in a study of blood T cell repertoires in COVID-19. Profiled with immunoSEQ multiplex PCR; TCRdb holds only in-frame clones, not every one. Altogether about 280,000 clones are present, approximately 80% being singletons, with the ten largest covering roughly 4.7%. Sequencing was carried out using PBMCs or T cells enriched from blood (not recorded which). These receptors were taken from a man aged 35-49 years who had been exposed to COVID-19.

V gene TRBV5-5 combines with J gene TRBJ1-6; tentatively, D is TRBD1 (6 bases). CDR1 SGHKS and CDR2 YYEKEE come from the germline V gene (reference sequence). The CDR3 contains 16 residues. The V end was cut by 4 bases, the J end by 0 bases, with 11 bases between. CDR3 coding DNA: TGTGCCAGCAGCGCATCAGGGGACTCCTATAATTCACCCCTCCACTTT. Its protein is CASSASGDSYNSPLHF.

V is TRBV5-4 and J is TRBJ2-2; no definite D call. Germline values: CDR1 SGHNT, CDR2 YYREEE (reference sequence). CDR3 size: 15 residues. V shed 1 base and J shed 3 bases, with 10 bases lying between them. CDR3 region: CASSLTSLYTGELFF. The CDR3 nucleotides read TGTGCCAGCAGCTTGACGTCACTGTACACCGGGGAGCTGTTTTTT.

This chain uses TRBV14 with TRBJ2-1; no definite D call. Trimming removed 2 bases from V and 10 bases from J, with 15 bases in between. Germline CDR1 reads SGHDN; CDR2 reads FVKESK. The CDR3 spans 14 residues. The DNA of the CDR3 is TGTGCCAGCAGCCAACAACCAGGTATAGGCGAGCAGTTCTTC. Translation gives CASSQQPGIGEQFF. Combining the CDR3 with reference TRBV14 and TRBJ2-1 gives the whole variable domain EAGVTQFPSHSVIEKGQTVTLRCDPISGHDNLYWYRRVMGKEIKFLLHFVKESKQDESGMPNNRFLAERTGGTYSTLKVQPAELEDSGVYFCASSQQPGIGEQFFGPGTRLTVL.

The V gene is TRBV10-3, the J gene TRBJ2-1, with TRBD2 matching over 7 bases. The CDR3 runs 14 residues. Trimming at V came to 7 bases and at J to 6 bases, leaving 9 bases not matched to a gene. CDR1 and CDR2 (germline): ENHRY, SYGVKD. The CDR3 DNA reads as TGTGCCATCACCGGGCGGGAGACGGGCAATGAGCAGTTCTTC. This gives the protein CAITGRETGNEQFF.

The gene calls are TRBV19 and TRBJ2-2; 12 bases line up with TRBD2. V lost 3 bases to trimming and J lost 0 bases; unmatched junction nucleotides: 2. Germline CDR1 and CDR2: LNHDA and SQIVND (reference sequence). The CDR3 spans 17 residues. CDR3 nucleotide sequence: TGTGCCAGTAGTATCGGACTAGCGGGAACGAACACCGGGGAGCTGTTTTTT. Translation: CASSIGLAGTNTGELFF. The whole variable domain, filled in from reference TRBV19 and TRBJ2-2, reads DGGITQSPKYLFRKEGQNVTLSCEQNLNHDAMYWYRQDPGQGLRLIYYSQIVNDFQKGDIAEGYSVSREKKESFPLTVTSAQKNPTAFYLCASSIGLAGTNTGELFFGEGSRLTVL.

V usage is TRBV7-9 and J usage is TRBJ1-2; D is ambiguous. CDR1 and CDR2 from the germline V gene are SEHNR and FQNEAQ (reference sequence). CDR3 length equals 15 residues. The ends were cut back, 11 bases at V and 2 bases at J, with 21 bases in the middle. In DNA, the CDR3 is TGTGCCGGAGGTATTGGGCCGATCGAGAACTATGGCTACACCTTC. This sequence encodes CAGGIGPIENYGYTF.

This clone was recorded many times. The chain links TRBV18 to TRBJ1-3; 9 nucleotides agree with TRBD1. Trimming at V came to 6 bases and at J to 8 bases, leaving 2 bases not matched to a gene. CDR1 is KGHSH, CDR2 LQKENI, per germline. CDR3 length: 12 amino acids. The chain's CDR3 is CASSGQGDTIYF. The DNA of the CDR3 is TGTGCCAGCTCGGGACAGGGTGACACCATATATTTT.

Comments on this clone: Germline and junction disagree at one end, which may indicate a read error. The chain uses TRBV12-5 and TRBJ2-1, with 8 bases identical to TRBD1. The CDR3 is made up of 14 amino acids. Germline CDR1 LGHNT, CDR2 FRNRAP. The CDR3 spells CTSGSGQGRDEQFF. CDR3 DNA: TGTACTAGTGGATCAGGACAGGGACGGGATGAGCAGTTCTTC.

The rearrangement joins TRBV7-9 to TRBJ1-2; 10 nucleotides align to TRBD1. V lost 5 bases, J lost 8 bases, and 8 bases stayed unmatched. This CDR3 is built from 14 residues. Germline CDR1 reads SEHNR; CDR2 reads FQNEAQ (reference sequence). Here the CDR3 reads CASSPGQGMGGYTF. The CDR3 DNA follows: TGTGCCAGCAGCCCGGGACAGGGGATGGGAGGCTACACCTTC.

The chain couples TRBV18 to TRBJ2-1; D is unclear. Deletions cut 5 bases from V and 7 bases from J, with 6 bases between. CDR3 length: 11 residues. CDR1 is KGHSH and CDR2 is LQKENI in the germline V gene. As DNA, the CDR3 is TGTGCCAGCTCAACTCAAAATGAGCAGTTCTTC. Its translation: CASSTQNEQFF.

The chain joins TRBV9 to TRBJ2-5; 7 nucleotides agree with TRBD2. CDR1 and CDR2 from the germline V gene are SGDLS and YYNGEE. This CDR3 comprises 15 residues. V lost 2 bases and J lost 1; bases outside the gene matches: 5. The DNA of the CDR3 is TGTGCCAGCAGCGTCATAGGGACTACCCAAGAGACCCAGTACTTC. This sequence encodes CASSVIGTTQETQYF.

The genes are TRBV14 and TRBJ2-5, with D tentatively TRBD2 (6 bases). The ends were cut back, 4 bases at V and 5 bases at J, with 17 bases in the middle. The CDR3 extends over 15 amino acids. From germline, CDR1 is SGHDN and CDR2 FVKESK. The CDR3 loop reads CASSRSGVGRETQYF. CDR3 coding DNA: TGTGCCAGCAGCCGCTCGGGGGTTGGTAGGGAGACCCAGTACTTC.

This clone was counted only a few times. The CDR3 DNA reads TGCAGTGCTAGTTTGGGGCAGGGTGGGAGGCCTTTCTTT. Translating gives CSASLGQGGRPFF. This chain uses TRBV20-1 with TRBJ1-1; possible D gene TRBD1, 5 bases. The V gene lost 3 bases and the J gene lost 12 bases, with 20 bases spanning the gap. Germline values: CDR1 DFQATT, CDR2 SNEGSKA (reference sequence). This CDR3 is 13 amino acids long.

The genes are TRBV24-1 and TRBJ2-1; D not resolved. Trimming left V 4 bases short and J 3 bases short, with 12 bases between. Germline V gene lookup returns CDR1 KGHDR and CDR2 SFDVKD. The CDR3 length is 15 residues. The CDR3 nucleotides are TGTGCCACCAGTGACCACGAGTCGGGCTACAATGAGCAGTTCTTC. Its translation is CATSDHESGYNEQFF.

This clone was found a few times. This chain connects TRBV6-1 to TRBJ1-2; unclear D gene. Germline V gene data show CDR1 as MNHNS and CDR2 as SASEGT. V was shortened by 2 bases and J by 5 bases, with 9 bases between the two germline ends. This CDR3 is 13 amino acids long. In nucleotides, the CDR3 is TGTGCCAGCAGTGAACTGGGCGTATATGGCTACACCTTC. Amino acid sequence: CASSELGVYGYTF.

The V and J genes are TRBV6-2 or TRBV6-3 and TRBJ2-1; the match to TRBD2 covers 13 bases. This CDR3 comprises 13 residues. The V segment lost 6 bases and the J segment 10 bases; nucleotides outside the gene matches: 3. Germline V gene data show CDR1 as MNHEY and CDR2 as SVGEGT. CDR3 nucleotide sequence: TGTGCCAGCAGCGGACTAGCGGGAGTAGAGCAGTTCTTC. This gives the protein CASSGLAGVEQFF.

J is TRBJ2-3 and V is TRBV30; D ambiguous. This CDR3 has 12 residues. V was shortened by 3 bases and J by 6 bases, with 10 bases between the two germline ends. CDR1 GTSNPN and CDR2 SVGIG come from the germline V gene (reference sequence). The CDR3: CAWSVSPDTQYF. The DNA for the CDR3 is TGTGCCTGGAGCGTCTCTCCGGATACGCAGTATTTT.

The V and J genes are TRBV19 and TRBJ1-6, with TRBD1 matching over 9 bases. This CDR3 is 13 amino acids long. Germline assignment: CDR1 LNHDA and CDR2 SQIVND (reference sequence). Trimming took 10 bases from V and 10 from J; bases not matched to a gene: 8. CDR3 sequence: CATRDRVDSPLHF. The CDR3 DNA is TGTGCCACCCGGGACAGGGTAGACTCACCCCTCCACTTT.

The chain carries TRBV4-1 and TRBJ1-5; TRBD1 is a possible D gene (5 bases). The CDR3 extends over 13 amino acids. V was pared by 0 bases and J by 12 bases, with 12 bases between. Germline assignment: CDR1 MGHRA and CDR2 YSYEKL. In nucleotides, the CDR3 is TGCGCCAGCAGCCAAGATTTGCAGGGCCGCCAGCATTTT. It yields the protein CASSQDLQGRQHF.

This chain links TRBV7-2 with TRBJ2-5; 15 nucleotides agree with TRBD2. The CDR3 spans 16 residues. J gave up 5 bases and V 0 bases, and 1 base lay outside the gene matches. The germline gives CDR1 SGHTA, CDR2 FQGNSA. The CDR3 here is CASSLAGTSGRETQYF. DNA of the CDR3: TGTGCCAGCAGCTTAGCCGGGACTAGCGGGAGGGAGACCCAGTACTTC.

The V call is TRBV2, the J call TRBJ2-1; 9 bases map to TRBD1. Germline assignment: CDR1 SNHLY and CDR2 FYNNEI. The CDR3 covers 16 residues. V shed 1 base, J shed 4 bases, and the junction held 5 bases outside the gene matches. The CDR3 spells CASSEEGTGRYNEQFF. Written as DNA, the CDR3 is TGTGCCAGCAGTGAAGAGGGGACAGGGAGATACAATGAGCAGTTCTTC.